These 9 T cell receptor beta chains share one sample of origin, sequenced in a study of cytomegalovirus exposure and HLA in healthy donors. PCR primers comprised 60 Vbeta and 13 Jbeta primers. Only in-frame clones appear in the TCRdb table, and some are missing; sequencing was by immunoSEQ multiplex PCR. This sample contains under 200,000 clones. The sample comprised PBMCs. Source of these receptors: a man younger than 45 in good health and CMV-seronegative.

The chain uses TRBV10-1 and TRBJ2-5; TRBD2 aligns across 9 bases. Germline V gene lookup returns CDR1 WNHNN and CDR2 SYGVQD (reference sequence). This CDR3 is built from 16 residues. V gave up 5 bases and J gave up 5 bases; unmatched junction bases: 12. CDR3 coding DNA: TGCGCCAGCAGTAAGGTAGCGGGAGCGAGCGGGGAGACCCAGTACTTC. As protein: CASSKVAGASGETQYF.

The V gene is TRBV7-9, the J gene TRBJ1-5; D is undetermined. Trimming stripped 1 base from V and 2 bases from J, with 9 bases between. The germline gives CDR1 SEHNR, CDR2 FQNEAQ (reference sequence). The CDR3 extends over 15 amino acids. CDR3 sequence reads: CASSLDPTGNQPQHF. Here the CDR3 DNA reads TGTGCCAGCAGCTTAGATCCCACGGGCAATCAGCCCCAGCATTTT.

J is TRBJ1-1 and V is TRBV6-5; D is perhaps TRBD1 (5 bases). Looked up from germline, CDR1 is MNHEY and CDR2 is SVGAGI. CDR3 size: 14 residues. Trimming shortened V by 10 bases and J by 4 bases, and 19 bases separated the two germline ends. CDR3 sequence (DNA): TGTGCCACCGAGTGGAGGGGTAGGGGCACTGAAGCTTTCTTT. It codes for CATEWRGRGTEAFF.

V usage is TRBV6-1 and J usage is TRBJ2-5, with 8 bases that match TRBD1. CDR1 is MNHNS and CDR2 is SASEGT in the germline V gene. V lost 7 bases, J lost 4 bases, and 8 bases stayed unmatched. The CDR3 extends over 14 amino acids. For the CDR3, the DNA is TGTGCCAGCACACGACAGACAGGGGTAGAGACCCAGTACTTC. As protein: CASTRQTGVETQYF.

The rearrangement links TRBV6-5 to TRBJ1-2, with 9 bases aligning to TRBD1. With 5 bases clipped from V and 8 bases from J, the junction kept 9 bases outside the gene matches. In germline, CDR1 is MNHEY, CDR2 SVGAGI. This CDR3 has 14 amino acids. The CDR3 region is CASSKNRGRWGYTF. The DNA for the CDR3 is TGTGCCAGCAGTAAAAACAGGGGGCGGTGGGGCTACACCTTC.

The chain links TRBV7-8 to TRBJ2-7; 8 nucleotides agree with TRBD1. This CDR3 spans 14 amino acids. The junction had 6 bases not matched to a gene; V was cut back by 5 bases and J by 3 bases. CDR1 and CDR2 from the germline V gene are SGHVS and FQNEAQ. The CDR3 loop is CASSPQGAYYEQYF. CDR3 nucleotides: TGTGCCAGCAGCCCCCAGGGGGCCTACTACGAGCAGTACTTC.

The chain employs TRBV5-1 and TRBJ2-7, with 10 positions matching TRBD2. This CDR3 is 14 amino acids long. The V gene end was trimmed by 4 bases and the J gene end by 5 bases; junction bases not matched to a gene: 6. Germline values: CDR1 SGHRS, CDR2 YFSETQ. CDR3 amino acids: CASSPLAGSDEQYF. CDR3 DNA: TGCGCCAGCAGCCCACTAGCGGGAAGCGACGAGCAGTACTTC.

The gene calls are TRBV11-1 and TRBJ1-2; TRBD1 agrees at 9 bases. This CDR3 is built from 13 residues. Trimming at V came to 3 bases and at J to 4 bases, leaving 0 bases not matched to a gene. The germline gives CDR1 SGHAT, CDR2 FQDESV (reference sequence). The DNA of the CDR3 is TGTGCCAGCAGCTTGGGACAGGGCTATGGCTACACCTTC. Translating gives CASSLGQGYGYTF.

The chain joins TRBV19 to TRBJ2-7, with a possible D match to TRBD1 (7 bases). The CDR3 loop spans 15 amino acids. With 5 bases removed from V and 6 bases from J, the gap between germline ends came to 20 bases. Per the germline V gene, CDR1 is LNHDA and CDR2 is SQIVND (reference sequence). The CDR3 DNA follows: TGTGCCAGTAGTGGGATGACAGGGACTTTCGGCGAGCAGTACTTC. Its protein is CASSGMTGTFGEQYF.